The clone carrying this T cell receptor (beta chain) has more than one count but fewer than ten. Antigen unknown. There were TCR beta CDR3 regions amplified from RNA transcripts. TCR CDR3 underwent first-round RT-PCR with the HTBI primer set. TCRdb reprocessed the multiplex PCR reads with MiXCR, giving one entry per CDR3 protein. The profile shows about 290,000 distinct CDR3 sequences, about 14% of them singletons. The sample belongs to a study of T cells in Graves' hyperthyroidism and ophthalmopathy. The junction had 3 bases not matched to a gene; V was cut back by 0 bases and J by 0 bases. CDR3 length: 17 amino acids. Germline loops: CDR1 KGHSH, CDR2 LQKENI. Study conclusions and caveats: Stable hyperthyroidism and ophthalmopathy were separated using 13 V-J signatures. Blood held most thyroid clonotypes expanded above 0.001 frequency.

The chain has TRBV18 and TRBJ1-3; 9 positions agree with TRBD1. The sample comprised blood. The origin of this receptor is a woman in her 30s with Graves' hyperthyroidism that later progressed to Graves' ophthalmopathy. The CDR3 DNA reads as TGTGCCAGCTCACCACCGGTGGACAGGGGCTCTGGAAACACCATATATTTT. Its translation: CASSPPVDRGSGNTIYF.